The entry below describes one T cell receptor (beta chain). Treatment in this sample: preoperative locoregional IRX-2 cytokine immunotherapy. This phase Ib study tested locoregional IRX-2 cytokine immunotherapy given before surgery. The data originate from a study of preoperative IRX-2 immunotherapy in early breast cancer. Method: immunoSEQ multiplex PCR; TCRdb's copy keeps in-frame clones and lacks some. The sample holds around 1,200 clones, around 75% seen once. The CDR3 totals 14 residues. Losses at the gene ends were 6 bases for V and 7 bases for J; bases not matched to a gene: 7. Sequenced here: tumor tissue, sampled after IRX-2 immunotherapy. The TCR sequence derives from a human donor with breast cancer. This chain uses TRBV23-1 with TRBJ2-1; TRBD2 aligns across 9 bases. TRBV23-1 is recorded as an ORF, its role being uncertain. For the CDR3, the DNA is TGCGCCAGCAGCTTGCGGGGGGGCCGGAATGAGCAGTTCTTC. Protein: CASSLRGGRNEQFF.